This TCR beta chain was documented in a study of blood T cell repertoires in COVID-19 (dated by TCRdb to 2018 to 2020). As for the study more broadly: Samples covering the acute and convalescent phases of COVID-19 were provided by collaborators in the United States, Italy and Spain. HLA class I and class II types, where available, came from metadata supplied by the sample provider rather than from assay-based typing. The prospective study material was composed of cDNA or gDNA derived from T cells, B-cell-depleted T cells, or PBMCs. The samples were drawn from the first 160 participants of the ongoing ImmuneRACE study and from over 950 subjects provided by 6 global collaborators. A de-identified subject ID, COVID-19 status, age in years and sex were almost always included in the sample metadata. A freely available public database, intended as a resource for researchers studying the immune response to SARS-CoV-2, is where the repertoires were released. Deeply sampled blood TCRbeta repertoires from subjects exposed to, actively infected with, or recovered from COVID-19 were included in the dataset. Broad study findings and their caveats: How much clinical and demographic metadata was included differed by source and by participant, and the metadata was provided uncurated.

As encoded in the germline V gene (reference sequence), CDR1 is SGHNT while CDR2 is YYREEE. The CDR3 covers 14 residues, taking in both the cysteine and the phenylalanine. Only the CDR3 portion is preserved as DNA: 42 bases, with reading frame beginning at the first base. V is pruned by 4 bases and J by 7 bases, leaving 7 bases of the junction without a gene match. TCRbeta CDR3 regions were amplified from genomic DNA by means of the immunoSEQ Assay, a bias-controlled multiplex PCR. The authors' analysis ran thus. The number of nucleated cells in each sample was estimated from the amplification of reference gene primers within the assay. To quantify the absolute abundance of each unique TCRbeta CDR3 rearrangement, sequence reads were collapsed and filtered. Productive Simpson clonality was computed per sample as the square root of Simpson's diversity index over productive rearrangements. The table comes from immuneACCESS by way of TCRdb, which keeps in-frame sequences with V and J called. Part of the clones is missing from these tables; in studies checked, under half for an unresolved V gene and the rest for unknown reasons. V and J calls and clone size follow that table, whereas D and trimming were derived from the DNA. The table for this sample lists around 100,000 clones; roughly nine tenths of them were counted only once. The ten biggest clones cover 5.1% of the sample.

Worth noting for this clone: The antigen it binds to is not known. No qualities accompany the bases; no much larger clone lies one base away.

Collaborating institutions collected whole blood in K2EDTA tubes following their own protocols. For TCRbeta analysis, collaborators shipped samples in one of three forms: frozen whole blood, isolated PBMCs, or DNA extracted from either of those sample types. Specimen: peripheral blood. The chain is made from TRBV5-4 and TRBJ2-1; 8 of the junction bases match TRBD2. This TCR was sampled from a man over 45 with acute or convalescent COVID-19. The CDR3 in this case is CASSVPGTRNEQFF. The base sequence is TGTGCCAGCAGCGTACCCGGGACTAGGAATGAGCAGTTCTTC.